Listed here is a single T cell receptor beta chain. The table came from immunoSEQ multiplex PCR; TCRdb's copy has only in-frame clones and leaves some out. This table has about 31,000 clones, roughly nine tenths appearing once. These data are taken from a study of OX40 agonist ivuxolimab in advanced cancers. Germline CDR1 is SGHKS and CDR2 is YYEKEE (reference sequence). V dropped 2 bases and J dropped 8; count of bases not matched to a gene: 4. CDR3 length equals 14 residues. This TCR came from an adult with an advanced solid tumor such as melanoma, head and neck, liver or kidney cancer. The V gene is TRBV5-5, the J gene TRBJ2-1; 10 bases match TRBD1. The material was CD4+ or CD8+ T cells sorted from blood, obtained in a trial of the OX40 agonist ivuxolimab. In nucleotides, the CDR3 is TGTGCCAGCAGCTTCGGGACAGGGGCGGATGAGCAGTTCTTC. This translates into CASSFGTGADEQFF.